The clone carrying this T cell receptor beta chain was seen more than once but under ten times. This specimen comes from a study of blood T cell repertoires in COVID-19. Turning to the study itself: Researchers got acute and convalescent COVID-19 samples from the United States, Italy and Spain.

The table came from immunoSEQ multiplex PCR; TCRdb's copy has only in-frame clones and leaves some out. There are more than 25,000 clones in the sample; roughly 87% occur only once, and less than 6.5% lies in the top ten. This CDR3 has 14 residues. V shed 3 bases and J shed 3 bases, with 12 bases lying between them. Germline V gene sequence: CDR1 LGHDT, CDR2 YNNKEL (reference sequence). The TCR comes from a man aged 55 to 70 with active COVID-19. The sequencing sample was made of peripheral blood. The chain joins TRBV3-1 (or the pseudogene TRBV3-2) to TRBJ2-7; D may be TRBD1 (6 bases). This chain's CDR3 is CASSHGTTYYEQYF. CDR3 in DNA: TGTGCCAGCAGCCATGGGACAACATACTACGAGCAGTACTTC.